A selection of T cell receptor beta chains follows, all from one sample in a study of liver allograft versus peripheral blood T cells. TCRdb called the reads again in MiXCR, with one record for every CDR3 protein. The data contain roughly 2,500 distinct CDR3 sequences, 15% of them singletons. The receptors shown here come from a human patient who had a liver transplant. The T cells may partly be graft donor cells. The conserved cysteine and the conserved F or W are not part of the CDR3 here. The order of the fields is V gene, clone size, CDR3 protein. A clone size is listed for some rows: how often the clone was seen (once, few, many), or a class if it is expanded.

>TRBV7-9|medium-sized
ASSLVGTNYGYT
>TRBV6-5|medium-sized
ASSYSNWGVTSGNTIY
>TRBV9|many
ASSVLAGSYEQY
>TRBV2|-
ASSEGPRAAEAF
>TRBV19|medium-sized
ASSIVWGSYEQY
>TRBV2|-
ASSELGQGVGWSNQPQH
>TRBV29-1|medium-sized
SAMQAPYEQY
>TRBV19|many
ASSISTDTQY
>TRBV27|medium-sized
ASSLGGGNSPLH
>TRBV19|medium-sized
ASRGQAYGYT
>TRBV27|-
VSSFFRNNEQF
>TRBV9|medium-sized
ASSVDTDRELF
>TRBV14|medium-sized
ASSQEGRSLYGYT
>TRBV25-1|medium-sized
ASSGTGTGRPPLH
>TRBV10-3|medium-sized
AISDDRGRGGYT
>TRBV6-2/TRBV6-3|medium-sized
ASSYRGNEQY
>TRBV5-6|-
ASSPGTGGWNTEAF
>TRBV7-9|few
ASTGQGGNEQY
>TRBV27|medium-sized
ASKSGVGGYT
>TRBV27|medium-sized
ASSLSMGGNQPQH
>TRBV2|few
ASSESGPAAAEQF
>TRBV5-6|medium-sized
ASSELDAYNEQF
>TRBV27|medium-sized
ASSSTPGSFYGYT
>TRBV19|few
ASTPVGEETQY
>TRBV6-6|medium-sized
ASTPQGLSNQPQH
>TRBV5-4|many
ASSSRGGGAGYT
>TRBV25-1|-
ASSRDGQSSYNEQF
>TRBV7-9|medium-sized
ASSLQDIGDVLT
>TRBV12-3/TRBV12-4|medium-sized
ASSLDRVGGYT
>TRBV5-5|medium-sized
ASSLGRDEKLF
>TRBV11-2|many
ASSSSGGYEQY
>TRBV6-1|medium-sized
ASRGPGYNSPLH
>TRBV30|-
AWRGGLNTEAF
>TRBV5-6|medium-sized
ASSVDRANTEAF
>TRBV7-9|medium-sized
ASSLPDYEQY
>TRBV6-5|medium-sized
ASSNDRGPNQPQH
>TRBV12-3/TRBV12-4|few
ASSRLASTDTQY
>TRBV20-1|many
SARAVAAQETQY
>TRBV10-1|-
ASSESGTGDPEAF
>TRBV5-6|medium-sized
ASIRGGRGEKLF
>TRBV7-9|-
ASSLGPEETQY
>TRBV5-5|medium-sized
ASSPRGGGDYEQY
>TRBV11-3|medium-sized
ASSSKHSGETYNEQF
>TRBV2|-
ASAIQEGGGNQPQH
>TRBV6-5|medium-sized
ASRTGSNTEAF